The 25 T cell receptor beta chains given below trace back to one sample, sequenced in a study of blood T cell repertoires in COVID-19. The protocol was immunoSEQ multiplex PCR, while the TCRdb copy is restricted to in-frame clones and leaves out a portion. The sample has about 170,000 clones; around 85% are singletons. The specimen sequenced was peripheral blood. Receptor source: a man aged 60-69 years who had recovered from COVID-19.

The chain employs TRBV7-2 and TRBJ2-3; possibly TRBD2 for D (6 bases). This CDR3 spans 14 amino acids. Germline-derived CDR1 and CDR2 are SGHTA and FQGNSA. The germline V and J ends were trimmed by 2 bases and 1 base, with 7 bases remaining between them. CDR3 nucleotide sequence: TGTGCCAGCAGCTTATTAGCGGGCACAGATACGCAGTATTTT. This sequence encodes CASSLLAGTDTQYF.

The chain combines TRBV5-6 with TRBJ2-3; 11 nucleotides match TRBD1. The CDR3 covers 16 residues. Germline V CDR1 and CDR2: SGHDT, YYEEEE. V shed 2 bases and J 5 bases; nucleotides not matched to a gene: 7. The CDR3 here is CASSLIGQGAVDTQYF. CDR3 bases: TGTGCCAGCAGCTTAATCGGACAGGGGGCCGTAGATACGCAGTATTTT.

This CDR3 reads CASRGGEIVSPLHF. Here the CDR3 DNA reads TGTGCCAGCAGGGGGGGGGAGATCGTGTCACCCCTCCACTTT. The gene calls are TRBV6-5 and TRBJ1-6, with D tentatively TRBD1 (5 bases). The CDR3 is 14 residues long. Trimming stripped 6 bases from V and 10 bases from J, with 16 bases between. Germline CDR1 and CDR2: MNHEY and SVGAGI.

This clone was observed once. The chain carries TRBV2 and TRBJ1-1; D gene uncertain. This CDR3 region has 15 residues. Germline V gene sequence: CDR1 SNHLY, CDR2 FYNNEI. Trimming left V 4 bases short and J 5 bases short, with 17 bases between. CDR3 sequence reads: CASSVEQALRTEAFF. The CDR3 DNA is TGTGCCAGCAGTGTCGAGCAAGCCCTACGTACTGAAGCTTTCTTT.

This chain links TRBV5-1 with TRBJ2-1, with a tentative D call TRBD2 (5 bases). The ends were cut back, 7 bases at V and 13 bases at J, with 18 bases in the middle. Germline V gives CDR1 SGHRS, CDR2 YFSETQ. The CDR3 loop spans 12 amino acids. For the CDR3, the DNA is TGCGCCAGCGGAAACGGGCTAGCAGCCCAGTTCTTC. Translation: CASGNGLAAQFF.

The V and J genes are TRBV19 and TRBJ2-7; a weak D match, TRBD1 (5 bases). V lost 7 bases to trimming and J lost 2 bases, with 15 bases between them. The CDR3 contains 14 residues. Germline loops: CDR1 LNHDA, CDR2 SQIVND (reference sequence). In DNA form, the CDR3 reads TGTGCCAGTACCCAAACAGGATTCCCCTACGAGCAGTACTTC. It yields the protein CASTQTGFPYEQYF.

V gene TRBV30 combines with J gene TRBJ2-3; D possibly corresponds to TRBD2 (6 bases). Germline CDR1 and CDR2: GTSNPN and SVGIG (reference sequence). The CDR3 is made up of 15 amino acids. Trimming shortened V by 2 bases and J by 0 bases, and 12 bases separated the two germline ends. CDR3: CAWSPRGRSTDTQYF. In DNA, the CDR3 is TGTGCCTGGAGTCCCCGGGGGAGGAGCACAGATACGCAGTATTTT. The full variable domain, its missing parts supplied by reference TRBV30 and TRBJ2-3, is SQTIHQWPATLVQPVGSPLSLECTVEGTSNPNLYWYRQAAGRGLQLLFYSVGIGQISSEVPQNLSASRPQDRQFILSSKKLLLSDSGFYLCAWSPRGRSTDTQYFGPGTRLTVL.

The CDR3 bases are TGTGCCAGCAGCCCACGACTAGCGGGGGGGGACACAGATACGCAGTATTTT. Translation gives CASSPRLAGGDTDTQYF. The chain uses TRBV4-2 and TRBJ2-3, with 14 nucleotides matching TRBD2. CDR1 and CDR2 (germline): LGHNA, YNFKEQ. V trimming: 4 bases; J trimming: 2 bases; junction bases outside the gene matches: 5. CDR3 length: 17 amino acids.

This clone is a singleton in its sample. The chain is built from TRBV5-1 and TRBJ2-2; D is possibly TRBD2 (7 bases). CDR1 is SGHRS and CDR2 is YFSETQ in the germline V gene. CDR3 size: 13 residues. V lost 6 bases and J 7 bases, leaving 13 bases between the germline ends. The CDR3 here is CASKPGGGGELFF. The CDR3 DNA reads TGCGCCAGCAAACCGGGGGGCGGCGGGGAGCTGTTTTTT.

The chain recombines TRBV5-4 with TRBJ2-2; 9 bases agree with TRBD1. This CDR3 has 16 residues. Per the germline V gene, CDR1 is SGHNT and CDR2 is YYREEE (reference sequence). V shed 4 bases and J 3 bases; nucleotides not matched to a gene: 7. This CDR3 reads CASSRDRDPDTGELFF. The CDR3 nucleotides are TGTGCCAGCAGCCGGGACAGGGACCCCGACACCGGGGAGCTGTTTTTT.

V and J are TRBV9 and TRBJ2-1; 11 positions agree with TRBD2. The CDR3 is 20 amino acids. Germline loops: CDR1 SGDLS, CDR2 YYNGEE. Trimming removed 3 bases from V and 7 bases from J; junction bases left unmatched: 21. CDR3 in amino acids: CASSATGTSGRPFLGNEQFF. The CDR3 nucleotides are TGTGCCAGCAGCGCTACTGGGACTAGCGGTCGACCATTTTTGGGGAATGAGCAGTTCTTC.

This chain links TRBV6-2 or TRBV6-3 with TRBJ2-1; TRBD2 matches 10 bases. CDR1 MNHEY and CDR2 SVGEGT come from the germline V gene. The CDR3 loop spans 13 amino acids. With V trimmed by 3 bases and J by 9 bases, 2 bases remained unmatched. CDR3 region: CASSYGLAVEQFF. The CDR3, as DNA: TGTGCCAGCAGTTATGGACTAGCGGTTGAGCAGTTCTTC.

This clone appeared once. V and J are TRBV19 and TRBJ1-1; tentative D call: TRBD1 (5 bases). The CDR3 consists of 17 residues. Germline-derived CDR1 and CDR2 are LNHDA and SQIVND (reference sequence). The V and J ends lost 6 bases and 1 base respectively, with 21 bases between them. The CDR3 is CASRRTQGFPTNTEAFF. CDR3 DNA: TGTGCCAGTAGACGAACCCAGGGATTTCCCACGAACACTGAAGCTTTCTTT.

V gene TRBV10-2 combines with J gene TRBJ2-7, with TRBD2 matching over 7 bases. The CDR3 loop spans 13 amino acids. V dropped 4 bases and J dropped 4; count of bases not matched to a gene: 4. Germline-derived CDR1 and CDR2 are WSHSY and SAAADI. CDR3 in DNA: TGCGCCAGCAGTGGGGAGCGGGGTTACGAGCAGTACTTC. Protein sequence: CASSGERGYEQYF.

The CDR3 loop reads CASSRTVSSYNSPLHF. CDR3 nucleotides: TGTGCCAGCAGCCGGACAGTCAGCTCCTATAATTCACCCCTCCACTTT. The gene calls are TRBV7-6 and TRBJ1-6, with a weak D call TRBD1 (6 bases). From germline, CDR1 is SGHVS and CDR2 FNYEAQ. Trimming stripped 5 bases from V and 0 bases from J, with 11 bases between. The length of the CDR3 is 16 residues.

The genes are TRBV7-8 and TRBJ1-1; D uncertain. V was pared by 5 bases and J by 2 bases, with 9 bases between. This CDR3 has 13 amino acids. Looked up from germline, CDR1 is SGHVS and CDR2 is FQNEAQ. The CDR3 coding sequence is TGTGCCAGCAGCCCCGGGATAAACACTGAAGCTTTCTTT. Its protein is CASSPGINTEAFF.

The chain uses TRBV4-1 and TRBJ1-1; D uncertain. The V end was cut by 1 base, the J end by 1 base, with 10 bases between. CDR3 length: 15 residues. Germline V gene data show CDR1 as MGHRA and CDR2 as YSYEKL. The CDR3 nucleotides are TGCGCCAGCAGCCAAGGACACTTCGCGAACACTGAAGCTTTCTTT. This translates into CASSQGHFANTEAFF.

The chain has TRBV11-3 and TRBJ2-7; possible D gene TRBD1, 5 bases. V lost 1 base, J lost 2 bases, and 9 bases lay in between. This CDR3 is 14 amino acids long. CDR1 is SGHNT, CDR2 YENEEA, per germline. CDR3 region: CASSLGRTPYEQYF. CDR3 in DNA: TGTGCCAGCAGCTTAGGGCGGACACCCTACGAGCAGTACTTC. The full variable domain, completed using reference TRBV11-3 and TRBJ2-7, is EAGVVQSPRYKIIEKKQPVAFWCNPISGHNTLYWYLQNLGQGPELLIRYENEEAVDDSQLPKDRFSAERLKGVDSTLKIQPAELGDSAVYLCASSLGRTPYEQYFGPGTRLTVT.

The V and J genes are TRBV5-1 and TRBJ2-5; 9 bases match TRBD2. J gave up 5 bases and V 3 bases, and 11 bases lay outside the gene matches. Germline CDR1 is SGHRS and CDR2 is YFSETQ. The CDR3 is 16 amino acids. DNA of the CDR3: TGCGCCAGCAGCTCCCTGGCAGCGGGGGGCGTGGAGACCCAGTACTTC. Residues: CASSSLAAGGVETQYF. Complete variable domain (other parts from reference TRBV5-1 and TRBJ2-5): KAGVTQTPRYLIKTRGQQVTLSCSPISGHRSVSWYQQTPGQGLQFLFEYFSETQRNKGNFPGRFSGRQFSNSRSEMNVSTLELGDSALYLCASSSLAAGGVETQYFGPGTRLLVL.

This rearrangement joins TRBV3-1 (or the pseudogene TRBV3-2) to TRBJ2-1; tentatively, D is TRBD2 (7 bases). V was cut by 0 bases and J by 12 bases, with 9 bases left in between. Germline CDR1 LGHDT, CDR2 YNNKEL (reference sequence). The CDR3 consists of 12 residues. The CDR3 is CASSQDRGAQFF. Here the CDR3 DNA reads TGTGCCAGCAGCCAAGATCGGGGGGCGCAGTTCTTC.

The chain has TRBV5-4 and TRBJ2-7; 8 bases are shared with TRBD1. This CDR3 spans 14 amino acids. The V gene's germline CDR1 is SGHNT and CDR2 YYREEE (reference sequence). J lost 0 bases, V lost 3 bases, and 2 bases had no gene match. CDR3 sequence (DNA): TGTGCCAGCAGCTCCGACAGGGGCTCCTACGAGCAGTACTTC. Translating gives CASSSDRGSYEQYF.

The chain couples TRBV19 to TRBJ2-1; possible D gene TRBD2, 7 bases. Looked up from germline, CDR1 is LNHDA and CDR2 is SQIVND (reference sequence). This CDR3 region has 16 residues. With 0 bases removed from V and 2 bases from J, the gap between germline ends came to 11 bases. CDR3 amino acids: CASSIESGGPYNEQFF. The CDR3 DNA is TGTGCCAGTAGTATAGAGTCGGGGGGCCCCTACAATGAGCAGTTCTTC.

This rearrangement joins TRBV7-8 to TRBJ1-5, with 7 bases fitting TRBD1. Per germline, CDR1 SGHVS and CDR2 FQNEAQ. V was clipped by 2 bases and J by 1 base; unmatched bases: 14. The CDR3 sequence is 19 residues long. CDR3 region: CASSLTGAGGRVSNQPQHF. In DNA form, the CDR3 reads TGTGCCAGCAGCTTAACTGGGGCAGGGGGTAGGGTAAGCAATCAGCCCCAGCATTTT.

This clone was seen a few times. The chain couples TRBV5-1 to TRBJ2-3; 7 nucleotides match TRBD1. V lost 4 bases, J lost 3 bases, and 11 bases stayed unmatched. In germline, CDR1 is SGHRS, CDR2 YFSETQ. The CDR3 loop spans 16 amino acids. This CDR3 reads CASSALPGQRTDTQYF. The CDR3 coding sequence is TGCGCCAGCAGCGCACTTCCGGGACAGAGAACAGATACGCAGTATTTT.

The CDR3 spells CASSPGQGTVNTQYF. CDR3 in DNA: TGTGCCAGCAGCCCCGGACAGGGAACCGTGAATACGCAGTATTTT. The chain recombines TRBV3-1 (or the pseudogene TRBV3-2) with TRBJ2-3, with 8 bases lining up with TRBD1. V trimming: 4 bases; J trimming: 7 bases; junction bases outside the gene matches: 10. Germline V CDR1 and CDR2: LGHDT, YNNKEL (reference sequence). The CDR3 covers 15 residues.